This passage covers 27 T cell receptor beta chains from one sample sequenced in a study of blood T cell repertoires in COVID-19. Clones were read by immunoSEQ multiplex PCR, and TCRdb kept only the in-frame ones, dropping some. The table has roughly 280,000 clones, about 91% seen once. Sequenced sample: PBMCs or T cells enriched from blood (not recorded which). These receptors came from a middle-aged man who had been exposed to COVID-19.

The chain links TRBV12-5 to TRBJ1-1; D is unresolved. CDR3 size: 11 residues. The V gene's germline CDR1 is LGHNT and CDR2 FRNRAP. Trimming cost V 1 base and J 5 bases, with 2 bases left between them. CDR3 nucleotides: TGTGCTAGTGGTTTGGCTACTGAAGCTTTCTTT. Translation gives CASGLATEAFF.

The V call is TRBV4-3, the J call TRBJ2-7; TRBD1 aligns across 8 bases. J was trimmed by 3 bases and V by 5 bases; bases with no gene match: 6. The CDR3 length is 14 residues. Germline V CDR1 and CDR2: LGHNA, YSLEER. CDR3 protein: CASSYDRGGYEQYF. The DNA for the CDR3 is TGCGCCAGCAGCTACGACAGGGGCGGCTACGAGCAGTACTTC.

The CDR3 nucleotides are TGTGCCAGCAGCCCATCCAAGGGCGCGGGAGGGTTCGGTTACAATGAGCAGTTCTTC. Encoded protein: CASSPSKGAGGFGYNEQFF. The V and J genes are TRBV3-1 (or the pseudogene TRBV3-2) and TRBJ2-1, with 9 bases fitting TRBD2. V dropped 4 bases and J dropped 4; count of bases not matched to a gene: 17. The CDR3 is 19 residues long. Germline-derived CDR1 and CDR2 are LGHDT and YNNKEL (reference sequence).

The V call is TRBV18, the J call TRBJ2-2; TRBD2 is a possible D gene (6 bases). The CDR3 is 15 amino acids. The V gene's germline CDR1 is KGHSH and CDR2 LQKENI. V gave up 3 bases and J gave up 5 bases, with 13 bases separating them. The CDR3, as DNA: TGTGCCAGCTCACCTAACGGGAGAGGAACCGGGGAGCTGTTTTTT. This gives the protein CASSPNGRGTGELFF.

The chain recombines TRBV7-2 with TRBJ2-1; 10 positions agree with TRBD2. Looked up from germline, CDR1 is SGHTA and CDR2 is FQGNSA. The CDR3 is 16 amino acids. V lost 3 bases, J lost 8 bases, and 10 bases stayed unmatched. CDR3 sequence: CASSFLAGGPSDEQFF. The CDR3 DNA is TGTGCCAGCAGCTTCTTAGCGGGAGGCCCTAGTGATGAGCAGTTCTTC.

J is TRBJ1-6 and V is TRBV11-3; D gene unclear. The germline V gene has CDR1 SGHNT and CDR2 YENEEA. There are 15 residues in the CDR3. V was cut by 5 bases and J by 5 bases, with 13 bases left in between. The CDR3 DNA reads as TGTGCCAGCAGCCGCCATTGGGAGGATAATTCACCCCTCCACTTT. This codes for CASSRHWEDNSPLHF.

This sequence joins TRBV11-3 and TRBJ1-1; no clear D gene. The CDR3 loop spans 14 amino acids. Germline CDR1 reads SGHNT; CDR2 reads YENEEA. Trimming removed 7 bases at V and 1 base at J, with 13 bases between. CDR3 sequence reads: CASMRTRSNTEAFF. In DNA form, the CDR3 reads TGTGCCAGCATGCGGACTAGGTCGAACACTGAAGCTTTCTTT.

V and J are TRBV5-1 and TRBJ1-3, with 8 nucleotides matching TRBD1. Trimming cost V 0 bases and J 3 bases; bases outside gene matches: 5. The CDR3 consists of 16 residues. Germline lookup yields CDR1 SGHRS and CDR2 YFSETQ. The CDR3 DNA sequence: TGCGCCAGCAGCTTGGGGGACAGGTTAAGTGGAAACACCATATATTTT. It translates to CASSLGDRLSGNTIYF.

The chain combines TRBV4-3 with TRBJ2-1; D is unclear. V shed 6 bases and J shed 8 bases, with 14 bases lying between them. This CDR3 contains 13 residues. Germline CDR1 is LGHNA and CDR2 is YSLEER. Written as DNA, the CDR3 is TGCGCCAGCAGTCCAAGAGTCGTGGATGAGCAGTTCTTC. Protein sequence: CASSPRVVDEQFF.

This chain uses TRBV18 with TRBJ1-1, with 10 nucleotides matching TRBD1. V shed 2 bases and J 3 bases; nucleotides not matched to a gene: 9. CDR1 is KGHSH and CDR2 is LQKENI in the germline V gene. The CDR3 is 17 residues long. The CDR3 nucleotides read TGTGCCAGCTCACCAAGGGACAGGGGAACTCTGGACACTGAAGCTTTCTTT. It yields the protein CASSPRDRGTLDTEAFF. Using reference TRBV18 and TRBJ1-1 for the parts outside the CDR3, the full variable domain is NAGVMQNPRHLVRRRGQEARLRCSPMKGHSHVYWYRQLPEEGLKFMVYLQKENIIDESGMPKERFSAEFPKEGPSILRIQQVVRGDSAAYFCASSPRDRGTLDTEAFFGQGTRLTVV.

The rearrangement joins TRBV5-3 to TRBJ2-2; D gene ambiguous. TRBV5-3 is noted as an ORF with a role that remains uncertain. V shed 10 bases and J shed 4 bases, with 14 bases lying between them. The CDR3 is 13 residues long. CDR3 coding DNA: TGTGCCGCAACGAAAGTCGGCACCGGGGAGCTGTTTTTT. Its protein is CAATKVGTGELFF.

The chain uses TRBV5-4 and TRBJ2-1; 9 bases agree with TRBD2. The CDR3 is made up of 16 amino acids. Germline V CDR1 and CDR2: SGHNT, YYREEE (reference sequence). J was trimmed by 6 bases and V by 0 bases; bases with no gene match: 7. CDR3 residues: CASSLARGGRANEQFF. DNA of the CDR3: TGTGCCAGCAGCTTGGCCAGGGGCGGGAGGGCCAATGAGCAGTTCTTC.

The CDR3 region is CASSRQLGSYEQYF. For the CDR3, the DNA is TGTGCCAGCAGCCGACAACTAGGGTCGTACGAGCAGTACTTC. This sequence joins TRBV3-1 (or the pseudogene TRBV3-2) and TRBJ2-7; tentatively, D is TRBD2 (5 bases). The CDR3 has 14 residues. From germline, CDR1 is LGHDT and CDR2 YNNKEL (reference sequence). Between the trimmed V and J ends, which lost 4 bases and 4 bases, there was a span of 14 bases.

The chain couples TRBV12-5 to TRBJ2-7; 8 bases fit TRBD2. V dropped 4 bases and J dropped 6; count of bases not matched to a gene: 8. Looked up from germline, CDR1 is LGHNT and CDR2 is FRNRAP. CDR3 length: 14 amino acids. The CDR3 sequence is CASGSWTSTGEQYF. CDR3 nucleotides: TGTGCTAGTGGTTCTTGGACTAGCACGGGCGAGCAGTACTTC.

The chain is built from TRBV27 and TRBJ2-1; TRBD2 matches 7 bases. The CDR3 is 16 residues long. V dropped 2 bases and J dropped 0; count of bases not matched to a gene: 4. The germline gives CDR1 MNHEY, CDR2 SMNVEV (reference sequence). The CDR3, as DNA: TGTGCCAGCAGTTTAGCGGGAGCGGTCTCCTACAATGAGCAGTTCTTC. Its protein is CASSLAGAVSYNEQFF.

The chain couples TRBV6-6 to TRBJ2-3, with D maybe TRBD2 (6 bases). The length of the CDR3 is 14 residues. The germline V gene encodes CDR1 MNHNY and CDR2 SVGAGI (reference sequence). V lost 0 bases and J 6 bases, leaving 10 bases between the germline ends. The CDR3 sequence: CASSYSEGLDTQYF. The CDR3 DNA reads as TGTGCCAGCAGTTACTCGGAGGGACTGGATACGCAGTATTTT.

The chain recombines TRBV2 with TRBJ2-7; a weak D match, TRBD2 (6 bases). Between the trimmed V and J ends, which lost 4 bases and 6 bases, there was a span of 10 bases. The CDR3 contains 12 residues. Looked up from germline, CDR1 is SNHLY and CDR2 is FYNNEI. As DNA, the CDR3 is TGTGCCAGCAGTGTTATGCGGGGCGAGCAGTACTTC. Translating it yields CASSVMRGEQYF.

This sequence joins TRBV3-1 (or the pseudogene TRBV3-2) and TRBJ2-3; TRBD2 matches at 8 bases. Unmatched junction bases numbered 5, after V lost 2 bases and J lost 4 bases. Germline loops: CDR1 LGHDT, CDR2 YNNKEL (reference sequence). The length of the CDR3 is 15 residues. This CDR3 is CASSQSAGVSDTQYF. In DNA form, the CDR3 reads TGTGCCAGCAGCCAATCAGCGGGAGTATCAGATACGCAGTATTTT.

The chain's CDR3 is CASSGDRYYGYTF. The CDR3 coding sequence is TGTGCCAGCAGTGGGGACAGATACTATGGCTACACCTTC. The rearrangement joins TRBV12-3 or TRBV12-4 to TRBJ1-2, with 7 bases matching TRBD1. The CDR3 runs 13 residues. With V trimmed by 5 bases and J by 3 bases, 3 bases remained unmatched.

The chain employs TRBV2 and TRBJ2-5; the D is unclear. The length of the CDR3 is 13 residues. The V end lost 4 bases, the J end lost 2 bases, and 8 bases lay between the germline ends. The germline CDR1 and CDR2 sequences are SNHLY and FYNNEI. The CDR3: CASSGNGQETQYF. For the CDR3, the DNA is TGTGCCAGCAGTGGTAACGGTCAAGAGACCCAGTACTTC.

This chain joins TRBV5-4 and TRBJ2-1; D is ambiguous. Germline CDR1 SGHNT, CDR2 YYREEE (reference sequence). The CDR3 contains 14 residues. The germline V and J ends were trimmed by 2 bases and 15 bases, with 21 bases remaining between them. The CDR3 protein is CASSLKLRGALWFF. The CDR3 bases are TGTGCCAGCAGCTTAAAGCTTAGAGGAGCACTATGGTTCTTC.

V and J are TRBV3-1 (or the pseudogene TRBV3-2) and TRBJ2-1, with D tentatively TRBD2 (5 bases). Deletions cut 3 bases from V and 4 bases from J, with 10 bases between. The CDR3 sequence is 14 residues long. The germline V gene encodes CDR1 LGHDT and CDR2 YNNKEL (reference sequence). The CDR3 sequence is CASSQWTGYNEQFF. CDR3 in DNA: TGTGCCAGCAGCCAGTGGACGGGATACAATGAGCAGTTCTTC.

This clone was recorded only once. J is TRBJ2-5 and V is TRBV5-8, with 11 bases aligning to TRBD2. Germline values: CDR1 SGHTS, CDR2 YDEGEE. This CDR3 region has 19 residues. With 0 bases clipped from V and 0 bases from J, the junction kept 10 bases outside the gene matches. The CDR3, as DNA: TGTGCCAGCAGCTTGGTGGGGCTAGCGGGAGGAACAAACCAAGAGACCCAGTACTTC. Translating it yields CASSLVGLAGGTNQETQYF.

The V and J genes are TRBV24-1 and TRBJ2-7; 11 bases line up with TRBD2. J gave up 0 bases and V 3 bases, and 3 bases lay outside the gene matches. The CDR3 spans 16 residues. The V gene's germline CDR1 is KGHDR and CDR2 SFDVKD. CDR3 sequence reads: CATSDLAGGDSYEQYF. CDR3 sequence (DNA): TGTGCCACCAGTGATCTAGCGGGAGGAGACTCCTACGAGCAGTACTTC.

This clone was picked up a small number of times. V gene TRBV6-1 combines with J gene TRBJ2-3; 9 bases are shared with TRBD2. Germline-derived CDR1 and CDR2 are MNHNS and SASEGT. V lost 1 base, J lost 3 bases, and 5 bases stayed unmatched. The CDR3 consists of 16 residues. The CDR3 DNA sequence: TGTGCCAGCAGTGAAGTGAGTAGCGGGAGAACAGATACGCAGTATTTT. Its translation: CASSEVSSGRTDTQYF.

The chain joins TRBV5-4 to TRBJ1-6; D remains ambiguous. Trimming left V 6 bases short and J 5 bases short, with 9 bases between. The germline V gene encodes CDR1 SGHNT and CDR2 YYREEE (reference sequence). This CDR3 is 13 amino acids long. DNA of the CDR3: TGTGCCAGCAAGACACTAGATAATTCACCCCTCCACTTT. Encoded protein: CASKTLDNSPLHF.

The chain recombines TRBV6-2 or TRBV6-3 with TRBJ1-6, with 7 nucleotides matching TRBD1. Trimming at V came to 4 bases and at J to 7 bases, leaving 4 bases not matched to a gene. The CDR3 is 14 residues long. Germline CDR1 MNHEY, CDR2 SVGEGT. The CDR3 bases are TGTGCCAGCAGTTTCACAGGGGTCAATTCACCCCTCCACTTT. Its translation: CASSFTGVNSPLHF.